This TCR beta chain was observed in a study of identical twins. In TCRdb, the 5' RACE reads were re-called with MiXCR into one record per CDR3 protein. The table shows about 220,000 distinct CDR3 sequences, with 7.5% occurring only once. These data were also filed under a second study, of yellow fever vaccine responses in identical twins.

The sequenced material came from CD8+ T cells sorted from blood. The origin of this receptor is a woman aged 18-29 years in good health.

CDR3 nucleotides: TGTGCCAGCGGGAAGCGGCCAGATACGCAGTATTTT. It is translated as CASGKRPDTQYF. This chain uses TRBV6-5 with TRBJ2-3, with D perhaps TRBD2 (5 bases). V lost 8 bases and J 4 bases, leaving 10 bases between the germline ends. Germline CDR1 is MNHEY and CDR2 is SVGAGI. This CDR3 has 12 residues.